These 16 T cell receptor beta chains were sequenced from one sample in a study of radiation and T cells in renal cell carcinoma. TCRdb's copy holds only in-frame clones and misses some; the assay was immunoSEQ multiplex PCR. The sample includes 60,000 or so clones, 70% to 80% of them seen just once. Time point defined: blood 4 weeks post-SBRT, at nephrectomy. Specified treatment: 15 Gy SBRT to primary tumor, nephrectomy 4 weeks later. The sequencing here drew on blood, taken from a patient whose treatment included radiotherapy and nephrectomy. These receptors originate from a man aged 60 to 69 with renal cell carcinoma.

The gene calls are TRBV7-9 and TRBJ2-2, with D possibly being TRBD1 (5 bases). This CDR3 is built from 14 residues. Trimming took 5 bases from V and 1 from J, leaving 8 bases between them. Germline CDR1 is SEHNR and CDR2 is FQNEAQ (reference sequence). The CDR3 DNA reads TGTGCCAGCAGCGGCAGGGTGAACACCGGGGAGCTGTTTTTT. This sequence encodes CASSGRVNTGELFF. Full variable domain (outside the CDR3, taken from reference TRBV7-9 and TRBJ2-2): DTGVSQNPRHKITKRGQNVTFRCDPISEHNRLYWYRQTLGQGPEFLTYFQNEAQLEKSRLLSDRFSAERPKGSFSTLEIQRTEQGDSAMYLCASSGRVNTGELFFGEGSRLTVL.

J is TRBJ1-4 and V is TRBV30, with TRBD1 matching 8 bases. This CDR3 is 15 amino acids long. Germline values: CDR1 GTSNPN, CDR2 SVGIG (reference sequence). Trimming took 2 bases from V and 7 from J; bases not matched to a gene: 9. CDR3: CAWSPGQGFGEKLFF. CDR3 bases: TGTGCCTGGAGTCCCGGACAGGGCTTTGGTGAAAAACTGTTTTTT.

CDR3 sequence reads: CASQRLAGAPYNEQFF. The CDR3 DNA sequence: TGCGCCAGCCAAAGACTAGCGGGAGCACCCTACAATGAGCAGTTCTTC. The chain uses TRBV10-2 and TRBJ2-1; TRBD2 aligns across 12 bases. CDR1 and CDR2 from the germline V gene are WSHSY and SAAADI. The V segment lost 8 bases and the J segment 2 bases; nucleotides outside the gene matches: 7. The CDR3 covers 16 residues.

The V and J genes are TRBV9 and TRBJ1-1; no definite D call. V was shortened by 2 bases and J by 6 bases, with 14 bases between the two germline ends. CDR1 and CDR2 (germline): SGDLS, YYNGEE. This CDR3 is built from 14 residues. Here the CDR3 DNA reads TGTGCCAGCAGCGTTGTGGAGCGGTCCCCTGAAGCTTTCTTT. Amino acids: CASSVVERSPEAFF.

The chain joins TRBV7-6 to TRBJ1-2, with 9 bases lining up with TRBD1. The V segment lost 5 bases and the J segment 8 bases; nucleotides outside the gene matches: 6. Per germline, CDR1 SGHVS and CDR2 FNYEAQ. The CDR3 has 13 amino acids. CDR3 residues: CASSQTGGKGYTF. The CDR3 nucleotides are TGTGCCAGCAGCCAGACAGGGGGAAAAGGCTACACCTTC.

This chain joins TRBV7-9 and TRBJ1-1, with a tentative D call TRBD1 (5 bases). Germline V gene data show CDR1 as SEHNR and CDR2 as FQNEAQ (reference sequence). V lost 1 base, J lost 4 bases, and 13 bases lay in between. CDR3 length equals 15 residues. CDR3 nucleotide sequence: TGTGCCAGCAGCTTAGGGGGCGTAGGGGCCACTGAAGCTTTCTTT. It translates to CASSLGGVGATEAFF.

The chain combines TRBV29-1 with TRBJ1-3; a possible D gene is TRBD1 (5 bases). The CDR3 has 11 residues. The germline V gene encodes CDR1 SQVTM and CDR2 ANQGSEA. The ends were cut back, 7 bases at V and 7 bases at J, with 11 bases in the middle. CDR3 protein: CSAVWGNTIYF. The CDR3 bases are TGCAGCGCTGTGTGGGGGAACACCATATATTTT.

CDR3: CASSLRQVVGSETQYF. The CDR3 nucleotides are TGTGCCAGCAGCTTGCGCCAGGTCGTGGGGTCTGAGACCCAGTACTTC. The chain couples TRBV5-5 to TRBJ2-5, with unresolved D. The length of the CDR3 is 16 residues. Germline V lookup: CDR1 SGHKS, CDR2 YYEKEE (reference sequence). V lost 1 base and J 5 bases, leaving 18 bases between the germline ends.

J is TRBJ2-1 and V is TRBV4-1; weak D call: TRBD2 (5 bases). V was trimmed by 4 bases and J by 6 bases, leaving 7 bases between them. The germline V gene encodes CDR1 MGHRA and CDR2 YSYEKL. The CDR3 is 12 amino acids. As DNA, the CDR3 is TGCGCCAGCAGCCTACTAGGCAATGAGCAGTTCTTC. Amino acids: CASSLLGNEQFF.

V is TRBV11-2 and J is TRBJ2-7; 9 positions match TRBD2. V trimming: 4 bases; J trimming: 6 bases; junction bases outside the gene matches: 7. From germline, CDR1 is SGHAT and CDR2 FQNNGV. The CDR3 spans 14 residues. DNA for the CDR3: TGTGCCAGCAGCTCCTTAGCGGGAGCTTCCGAGCAGTACGTC. It translates to CASSSLAGASEQYV.

CDR3 sequence (DNA): TGTGCCAGCAGCCACGAGCCAGGACTAAACTACGAGCAGTACTTC. It codes for CASSHEPGLNYEQYF. The rearrangement joins TRBV7-6 to TRBJ2-7; D perhaps matches TRBD2 (6 bases). V was cut by 5 bases and J by 3 bases, with 17 bases left in between. The CDR3 has 15 residues. Germline CDR1 reads SGHVS; CDR2 reads FNYEAQ.

The chain joins TRBV12-2 to TRBJ1-2. TRBV12-2 is tagged as a pseudogene. CDR3 length: 17 amino acids. The CDR3 spells CASRLEGVQGKDDGYTF. CDR3 DNA: TGTGCAAGTCGCTTAGAGGGCGTTCAAGGAAAGGACGATGGCTACACCTTC.

The chain uses TRBV7-9 and TRBJ2-3, with unresolved D. The V and J ends lost 5 bases and 0 bases respectively, with 15 bases between them. Germline V lookup: CDR1 SEHNR, CDR2 FQNEAQ (reference sequence). The CDR3 has 16 amino acids. The CDR3 DNA reads TGTGCCAGCAGCCTCAGGTTTACGACTAGCACAGATACGCAGTATTTT. This codes for CASSLRFTTSTDTQYF.

CDR3: CASSWGLAGTGADTQYF. CDR3 bases: TGCGCCAGCAGCTGGGGACTAGCGGGGACCGGGGCAGATACGCAGTATTTT. The chain couples TRBV5-1 to TRBJ2-3, with 13 bases matching TRBD2. Germline CDR1 SGHRS, CDR2 YFSETQ. J lost 4 bases, V lost 3 bases, and 8 bases had no gene match. CDR3 length: 17 residues.

This sequence joins TRBV6-5 and TRBJ1-5; 7 bases are a match to TRBD1. The CDR3 runs 15 residues. CDR1 is MNHEY and CDR2 is SVGAGI in the germline V gene. Trimming cost V 6 bases and J 4 bases; bases outside gene matches: 9. The DNA of the CDR3 is TGTGCCAGCAGAGGGCCAACAGGGGCAAATCAGCCCCAGCATTTT. This translates into CASRGPTGANQPQHF.

The chain links TRBV5-1 to TRBJ2-2; 12 bases map to TRBD2. J lost 4 bases, V lost 3 bases, and 7 bases had no gene match. The germline CDR1 and CDR2 sequences are SGHRS and YFSETQ. This CDR3 comprises 17 residues. The CDR3 DNA reads as TGCGCCAGCAGCTATCTAGCGGGAGGGCTGGGCACCGGGGAGCTGTTTTTT. It specifies CASSYLAGGLGTGELFF.